The T cell receptor beta chain under discussion was sequenced for a study of cytomegalovirus exposure and HLA in healthy donors. Study overall: The 120 or so validation repertoires, a later analysis reported, used the same platform as the roughly 610 first-cohort repertoires.

CDR3 size: 14 residues. Germline assignment: CDR1 MNHEY and CDR2 SMNVEV (reference sequence). Sequencing was performed with immunoSEQ multiplex PCR; in TCRdb, only in-frame clones are kept and a portion is missing. The sample shows roughly 260,000 clones, more than 75% of them seen only once. This sequence joins TRBV27 and TRBJ2-7; 8 bases match TRBD1. The receptor's source is a man aged 18 to 30 in good health and CMV-seronegative. The source material was PBMCs. CDR3 sequence (DNA): TGTGCTGCCAGGGGGCAGGGGGGAGACTACGAGCAGTACTTC. Its translation is CAARGQGGDYEQYF.